The sequence of this T cell receptor beta chain was determined in a study of neoadjuvant anti-PD-1 for oral cavity cancer. Overall study context: Nivolumab at 3 mg/kg was mostly given biweekly, three to four doses, pre-surgery. Overall study findings and caveats: After neoadjuvant nivolumab, PBMC T cell clonality was significantly higher in non-responders than responders.

V lost 4 bases and J 3 bases, leaving 7 bases between the germline ends. Per germline, CDR1 MNHNS and CDR2 SASEGT. CDR3 length equals 13 residues. This clone was picked up a small number of times. What it recognizes is unknown. Data came from immunoSEQ multiplex PCR; TCRdb stores just in-frame clones and leaves some out. Of 13,000 to 15,000 clones listed, 55% to 80% are singletons. Patients had newly diagnosed, untreated stage II-IVA oral cavity squamous cell carcinoma. J is TRBJ1-5 and V is TRBV6-1; no clear D gene. This TCR was sampled from a person between 40 and 80 years old with oral cavity squamous cell carcinoma. The sequenced sample was PBMCs, obtained before nivolumab (anti-PD-1) treatment. CDR3 sequence: CASSGGINQPQHF. Written as DNA, the CDR3 is TGTGCCAGCAGTGGAGGGATCAATCAGCCCCAGCATTTT.